This is a list of T cell receptor beta chains from one sample in a study of blood T cells in healthy people across ages. A single record per CDR3 protein comes from TCRdb applying MiXCR to the 5' RACE reads. Here the sample spans about 1.6 million distinct CDR3 sequences, almost 35% being singletons. The sequencing input was blood. Source of these receptors: a woman aged 25 to 39 in good health. Both conserved end residues are part of each CDR3. Each record gives: CDR3 DNA, CDR3 protein, CDR3 length, V gene, clone size, D gene, J gene. The D gene is left open where the match is weak. Part of the rows lack a size; the others show once, few, many or a class for expanded clones.

CDR3nt: TGTGCCATCAGAGGGGGGTCCAATCAGCCCCAGCATTTT; CDR3aa: CAIRGGSNQPQHF; len: 13; v_gene: TRBV10-3; abundance: NA; d_gene: NA; j_gene: TRBJ1-5
CDR3nt: TGTGCCAGCAGTCCAAACTGGGGGAGGGCAGATACGCAGTATTTT; CDR3aa: CASSPNWGRADTQYF; len: 15; v_gene: TRBV11-2; abundance: few; d_gene: TRBD2; j_gene: TRBJ2-3
CDR3nt: TGTGCCAGCAGCCCCGTCGGGGGGGGGCTCACAGATACGCAGTATTTT; CDR3aa: CASSPVGGGLTDTQYF; len: 16; v_gene: TRBV5-5; abundance: few; d_gene: TRBD2; j_gene: TRBJ2-3
CDR3nt: TGCGCCAGCAGCCTCCGCGGCGGGGGGGGAGATACGCAGTATTTT; CDR3aa: CASSLRGGGGDTQYF; len: 15; v_gene: TRBV5-1; abundance: few; d_gene: TRBD2; j_gene: TRBJ2-3
CDR3nt: TGTGCCAGCAGCTTGGGGGATCGGACCGGGGAGCTGTTTTTT; CDR3aa: CASSLGDRTGELFF; len: 14; v_gene: TRBV5-5; abundance: NA; d_gene: NA; j_gene: TRBJ2-2
CDR3nt: TGTGCCAGCAGTTCTCCCGGGACAGGGTATCTGCAACACTCTGGAAACACCATATATTTT; CDR3aa: CASSSPGTGYLQHSGNTIYF; len: 20; v_gene: TRBV12-3/TRBV12-4; abundance: NA; d_gene: TRBD1; j_gene: TRBJ1-3
CDR3nt: TGTGCCAGTAGCTCGCCCGGGGAAGTTCGAGAAAAACTGTTTTTT; CDR3aa: CASSSPGEVREKLFF; len: 15; v_gene: TRBV19; abundance: few; d_gene: NA; j_gene: TRBJ1-4
CDR3nt: TGTGCCAGCACCATGGGATGGGGGGCTAACTATGGCTACACCTTC; CDR3aa: CASTMGWGANYGYTF; len: 15; v_gene: TRBV11-2; abundance: NA; d_gene: NA; j_gene: TRBJ1-2
CDR3nt: TGTGCCAGCAGCTTCGCGCGGGGGGGTAACTACGAGCAGTACTTC; CDR3aa: CASSFARGGNYEQYF; len: 15; v_gene: TRBV7-9; abundance: NA; d_gene: TRBD2; j_gene: TRBJ2-7
CDR3nt: TGTGCCAGCAGCGCACCGGGACTAGCGGGAGGTACCTACGAGCAGTACTTC; CDR3aa: CASSAPGLAGGTYEQYF; len: 17; v_gene: TRBV11-2; abundance: few; d_gene: TRBD2; j_gene: TRBJ2-7
CDR3nt: TGTGCCAGCAGCCAATTGACTAGCGGGAGGGCAGGGGAGACCCAGTACTTC; CDR3aa: CASSQLTSGRAGETQYF; len: 17; v_gene: TRBV4-2; abundance: few; d_gene: TRBD2; j_gene: TRBJ2-5
CDR3nt: TGTGCCAGCCCGGGACAGGGCGAAAAAGGGGGAACAGATACGCAGTATTTT; CDR3aa: CASPGQGEKGGTDTQYF; len: 17; v_gene: TRBV9; abundance: NA; d_gene: TRBD1; j_gene: TRBJ2-3
CDR3nt: TGTGCCAGCAGTTCCCTCACAGATACGCAGTATTTT; CDR3aa: CASSSLTDTQYF; len: 12; v_gene: TRBV12-3/TRBV12-4; abundance: many; d_gene: NA; j_gene: TRBJ2-3
CDR3nt: TGTACCAGCAGCCCCTCCGGGGTGGCCGACACTGAAGCTTTCTTT; CDR3aa: CTSSPSGVADTEAFF; len: 15; v_gene: TRBV6-6; abundance: NA; d_gene: NA; j_gene: TRBJ1-1
CDR3nt: TGTGCCAGCAGCCTCGTGGGGGGCCCTCAGCCCCAGCATTTT; CDR3aa: CASSLVGGPQPQHF; len: 14; v_gene: TRBV7-2; abundance: NA; d_gene: NA; j_gene: TRBJ1-5
CDR3nt: TGCGCCAGCAGTGAGTCGGAAGACAGCCCCTTCCAAGAGACCCAGTACTTC; CDR3aa: CASSESEDSPFQETQYF; len: 17; v_gene: TRBV10-2; abundance: NA; d_gene: NA; j_gene: TRBJ2-5
CDR3nt: TGTGCCACCAGTGATGGGGGAGGGGGAGTTCGCACAGATACGCAGTATTTT; CDR3aa: CATSDGGGGVRTDTQYF; len: 17; v_gene: TRBV24-1; abundance: NA; d_gene: NA; j_gene: TRBJ2-3
CDR3nt: TGTGCCAGCAGTCTCGGACTAGCGGGGGGGGAGACCCAGTACTTC; CDR3aa: CASSLGLAGGETQYF; len: 15; v_gene: TRBV5-1; abundance: many; d_gene: TRBD2; j_gene: TRBJ2-5
CDR3nt: TGTGCCAGCAGTCAGAGCGGCCCGGGGGCCCAGTACTTC; CDR3aa: CASSQSGPGAQYF; len: 13; v_gene: TRBV11-2; abundance: NA; d_gene: NA; j_gene: TRBJ2-5
CDR3nt: TGTGCCAGCAGTGGGTACAGGGCTGGAGAGACCCAGTACTTC; CDR3aa: CASSGYRAGETQYF; len: 14; v_gene: TRBV27; abundance: few; d_gene: NA; j_gene: TRBJ2-5
CDR3nt: TGCGCCAGCAGCTCTTGGTCCGGGACTAGTGACGAGCAGTACTTC; CDR3aa: CASSSWSGTSDEQYF; len: 15; v_gene: TRBV5-1; abundance: NA; d_gene: TRBD2; j_gene: TRBJ2-7
CDR3nt: TGTGCCGGCTCACCACCAGGAGGCTCCTACAATGAGCAGTTCTTC; CDR3aa: CAGSPPGGSYNEQFF; len: 15; v_gene: TRBV18; abundance: once; d_gene: NA; j_gene: TRBJ2-1